This T cell receptor beta chain was identified in a study of beta chain features in type 1 diabetes. All sorted populations exceeded 95% purity. This clone has only a few counts. Investigators reverse transcribed all isolated RNA, so they sequenced expressed TCRB transcripts. Sequenced by immunoSEQ multiplex PCR; TCRdb stores in-frame clones only, minus some. The sample lists a few hundred thousand clones; about 14% were seen once. This CDR3 contains 12 residues. CDR1 and CDR2 (germline): SGHAT, FQNNGV. The V and J ends lost 5 bases and 12 bases, in that order; junction bases with no gene match: 6. The J gene is TRBJ2-1, the V gene TRBV11-2; 8 positions agree with TRBD1. This TCR was recovered from a woman under 30 in good health. The sequencing input was naive CD4+ T cells from blood. The CDR3 nucleotides read TGTGCCAGCAGCCCAGGACAGGGAAGGCAGTTCTTC. Translated, it gives CASSPGQGRQFF.